The text below deals with one T cell receptor beta chain. The antigen remains unidentified. TCR sequencing used cDNA made by reverse transcription of extracted RNA. Data came from immunoSEQ multiplex PCR; TCRdb stores just in-frame clones and leaves some out. Of almost 250,000 clones in the sample, about 68% are singletons; the top ten hold approximately 1.2%. This specimen belongs to a study of CD8+ T cells in alopecia areata. Overall study context: Treated patients were dosed with oral tofacitinib, taking 5 to 10 mg twice daily. Study results and limitations: Across lesional scalp, and particularly alopecia totalis/universalis, clonality surpassed that of normal scalp. There were also resident alphabeta T cells of normal skin sequenced in scalp samples.

This CDR3 has 14 amino acids. CDR1 SGDLS and CDR2 YYNGEE come from the germline V gene. V was pared by 0 bases and J by 7 bases, with 4 bases of the junction left unmatched. Both peripheral blood and punch biopsies of lesional scalp skin were obtained from patients who had alopecia areata. The sequenced sample was CD4+ T cells sorted from blood, obtained at week 0. This chain links TRBV9 with TRBJ2-1; 7 positions agree with TRBD1. The clonotype was recovered from a human donor with alopecia areata. This chain's CDR3 is CASSVGRGLNEQFF. The CDR3 DNA sequence: TGTGCCAGCAGCGTAGGTAGGGGGCTGAATGAGCAGTTCTTC.